Below are 10 T cell receptor beta chains sequenced from a single sample in a study of cytomegalovirus exposure and HLA in healthy donors. With 60 Vbeta and 13 Jbeta primers, the PCR was carried out. Method: immunoSEQ multiplex PCR; TCRdb's copy keeps in-frame clones and lacks some. Seen here are approximately 170,000 clones, about 65% observed once, and the top ten hold roughly 1.6%. The sequencing sample was made of PBMCs. These receptor sequences come from a girl aged 10-17 years in good health and CMV-seronegative.

This chain links TRBV5-4 with TRBJ2-7; 14 nucleotides agree with TRBD2. J was trimmed by 5 bases and V by 7 bases; bases with no gene match: 8. The CDR3 runs 15 residues. Germline V gene lookup returns CDR1 SGHNT and CDR2 YYREEE (reference sequence). CDR3 in amino acids: CASRFMGLAGDEQYF. The CDR3 DNA reads TGTGCCAGCCGTTTTATGGGACTAGCGGGGGACGAGCAGTACTTC.

Remarks on this clone: Other DNA sequences from this sample encode an identical CDR3 as well. In nucleotides, the CDR3 is TGTGCCAGCAGTCTCGAGTTGAACACTGAAGCTTTCTTT. Encoded protein: CASSLELNTEAFF. The chain carries TRBV7-9 and TRBJ1-1, with unresolved D. V lost 6 bases and J lost 0, with 8 bases in between. CDR1 and CDR2 from the germline V gene are SEHNR and FQNEAQ (reference sequence). The CDR3 consists of 13 residues.

The chain couples TRBV14 to TRBJ1-1; tentatively, D is TRBD1 (6 bases). This CDR3 contains 17 residues. Germline CDR1 is SGHDN and CDR2 is FVKESK. V was cut by 3 bases and J by 0 bases, with 17 bases left in between. In DNA form, the CDR3 reads TGTGCCAGCAGCCAGTGGACAGTACTACCCATGAACACTGAAGCTTTCTTT. Its protein product is CASSQWTVLPMNTEAFF. The full variable domain, with the rest looked up from reference TRBV14 and TRBJ1-1, is EAGVTQFPSHSVIEKGQTVTLRCDPISGHDNLYWYRRVMGKEIKFLLHFVKESKQDESGMPNNRFLAERTGGTYSTLKVQPAELEDSGVYFCASSQWTVLPMNTEAFFGQGTRLTVV.

This chain links TRBV5-1 with TRBJ2-3; 9 bases match TRBD2. CDR3 length equals 24 residues. Germline V CDR1 and CDR2: SGHRS, YFSETQ. The V gene end was trimmed by 1 base and the J gene end by 6 bases; junction bases not matched to a gene: 33. The CDR3 is CASSLLFFGAASGDGKGIRDTQYF. CDR3 DNA: TGCGCCAGCAGCTTGTTGTTTTTTGGTGCGGCTAGCGGGGATGGGAAGGGAATCCGGGATACGCAGTATTTT.

The rearrangement uses TRBV10-2 and TRBJ2-2, with D possibly matching TRBD1 (7 bases). Per germline, CDR1 WSHSY and CDR2 SAAADI. The germline V and J ends were trimmed by 4 bases and 3 bases, with 12 bases remaining between them. The CDR3 consists of 15 residues. The CDR3 DNA is TGCGCCAGCAGTGTGGACAGGAGGGACACCGGGGAGCTGTTTTTT. As protein: CASSVDRRDTGELFF.

This clone has just a few counts. The V call is TRBV9, the J call TRBJ1-5; TRBD1 agrees at 11 bases. V dropped 4 bases and J dropped 2; count of bases not matched to a gene: 2. Germline V gives CDR1 SGDLS, CDR2 YYNGEE. The CDR3 totals 15 residues. CDR3 sequence (DNA): TGTGCCAGCAGCCCGGGACAGGGGGGCAATCAGCCCCAGCATTTT. This gives the protein CASSPGQGGNQPQHF.

Only a few counts were recorded for this clone. The V call is TRBV6-5, the J call TRBJ1-1; D is undetermined. Trimming pared 6 bases from V and 1 base from J, leaving 9 bases between. The CDR3 is 13 residues long. Per the germline V gene, CDR1 is MNHEY and CDR2 is SVGAGI. The CDR3 DNA sequence: TGTGCCAGCAGCTATACCCGGAACACTGAAGCTTTCTTT. Protein sequence: CASSYTRNTEAFF.

V gene TRBV5-6 combines with J gene TRBJ1-6; D ambiguous. V lost 0 bases and J 5 bases, leaving 21 bases between the germline ends. Germline CDR1 reads SGHDT; CDR2 reads YYEEEE. The CDR3 sequence is 19 residues long. In nucleotides, the CDR3 is TGTGCCAGCAGCTTGGTCACTATTGAGCCTCCAGCGGATAATTCACCCCTCCACTTT. Its protein product is CASSLVTIEPPADNSPLHF.

CDR3 residues: CAIRRGTSGGPNTGELFF. CDR3 DNA: TGTGCCATCAGGAGGGGGACTAGCGGGGGCCCGAACACCGGGGAGCTGTTTTTT. The chain recombines TRBV10-3 with TRBJ2-2, with TRBD2 matching over 14 bases. Germline CDR1 is ENHRY and CDR2 is SYGVKD. Unmatched junction bases numbered 6, after V lost 6 bases and J lost 0 bases. The CDR3 consists of 18 residues.

The rearrangement joins TRBV15 to TRBJ2-1; 14 bases are a match to TRBD2. The CDR3 extends over 19 amino acids. J gave up 9 bases and V 5 bases, and 18 bases lay outside the gene matches. Germline loops: CDR1 LNHNV, CDR2 YYDKDF (reference sequence). DNA of the CDR3: TGTGCCACCAGCCCCTGGACTAGCGGGGGGCTGCCACCCCTCCTTGAGCAGTTCTTC. As protein: CATSPWTSGGLPPLLEQFF.